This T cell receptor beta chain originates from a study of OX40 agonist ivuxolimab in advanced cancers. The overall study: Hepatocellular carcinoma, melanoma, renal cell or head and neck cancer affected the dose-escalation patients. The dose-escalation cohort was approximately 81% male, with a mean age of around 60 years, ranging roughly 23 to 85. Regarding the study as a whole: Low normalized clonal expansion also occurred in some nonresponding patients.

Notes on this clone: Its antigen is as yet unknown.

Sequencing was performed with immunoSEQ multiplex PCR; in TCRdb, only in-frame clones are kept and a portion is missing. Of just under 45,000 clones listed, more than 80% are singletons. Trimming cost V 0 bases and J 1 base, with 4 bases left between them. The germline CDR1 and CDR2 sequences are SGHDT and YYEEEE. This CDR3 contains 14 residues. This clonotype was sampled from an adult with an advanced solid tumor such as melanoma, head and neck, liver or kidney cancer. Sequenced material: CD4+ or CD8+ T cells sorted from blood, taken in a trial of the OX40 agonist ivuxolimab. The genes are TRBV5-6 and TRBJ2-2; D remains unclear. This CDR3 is CASSLGRNTGELFF. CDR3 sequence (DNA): TGTGCCAGCAGCTTGGGTAGGAACACCGGGGAGCTGTTTTTT.